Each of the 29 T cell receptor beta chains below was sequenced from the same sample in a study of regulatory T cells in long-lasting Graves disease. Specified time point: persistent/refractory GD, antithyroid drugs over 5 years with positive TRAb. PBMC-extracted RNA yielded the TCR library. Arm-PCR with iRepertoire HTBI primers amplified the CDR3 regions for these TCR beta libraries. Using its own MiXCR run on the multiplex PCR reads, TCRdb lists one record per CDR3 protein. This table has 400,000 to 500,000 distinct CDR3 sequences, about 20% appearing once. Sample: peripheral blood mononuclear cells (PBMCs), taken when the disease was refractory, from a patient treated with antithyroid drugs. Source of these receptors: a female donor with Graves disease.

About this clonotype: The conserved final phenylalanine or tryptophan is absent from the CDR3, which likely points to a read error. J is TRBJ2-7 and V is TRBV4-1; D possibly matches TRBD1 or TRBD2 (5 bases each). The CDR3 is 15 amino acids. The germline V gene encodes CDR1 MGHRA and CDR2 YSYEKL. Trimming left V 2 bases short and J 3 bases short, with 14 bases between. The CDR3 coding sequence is TGCGCCAGCAGCCAAACAGGAGATGGACTCTACGAGCAGTACTAC. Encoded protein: CASSQTGDGLYEQYY.

CDR3 region: CASSLYLYGGPEEQYF. The CDR3 DNA reads as TGTGCCAGCAGCTTGTATTTGTACGGGGGGCCGGAGGAGCAGTACTTC. The chain carries TRBV11-2 and TRBJ2-7; D is perhaps TRBD2 (7 bases). Between the trimmed V and J ends, which lost 3 bases and 7 bases, there was a span of 22 bases. CDR3 length equals 16 residues. CDR1 and CDR2 from the germline V gene are SGHAT and FQNNGV.

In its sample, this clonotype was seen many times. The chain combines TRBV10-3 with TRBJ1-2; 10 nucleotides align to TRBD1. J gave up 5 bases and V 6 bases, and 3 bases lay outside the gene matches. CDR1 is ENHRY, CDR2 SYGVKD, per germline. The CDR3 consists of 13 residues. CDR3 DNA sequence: TGTGCCATCAGCCGGGACAGGGGTTATGGCTACACCTTC. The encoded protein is CAISRDRGYGYTF.

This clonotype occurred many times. CDR3 residues: CASSLWGERGYEQYF. The CDR3 nucleotides are TGTGCCAGCAGTTTATGGGGCGAGCGTGGCTACGAGCAGTACTTC. The chain recombines TRBV28 with TRBJ2-7; no clear D gene. The CDR3 spans 15 residues. Trimming left V 0 bases short and J 3 bases short, with 12 bases between. From germline, CDR1 is MDHEN and CDR2 SYDVKM.

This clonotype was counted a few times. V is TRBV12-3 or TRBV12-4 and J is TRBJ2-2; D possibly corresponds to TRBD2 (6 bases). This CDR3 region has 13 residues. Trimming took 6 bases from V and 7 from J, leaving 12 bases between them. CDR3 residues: CASRGLSGGELFF. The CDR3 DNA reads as TGTGCCAGCAGGGGACTCTCTGGCGGGGAGCTGTTTTTT.

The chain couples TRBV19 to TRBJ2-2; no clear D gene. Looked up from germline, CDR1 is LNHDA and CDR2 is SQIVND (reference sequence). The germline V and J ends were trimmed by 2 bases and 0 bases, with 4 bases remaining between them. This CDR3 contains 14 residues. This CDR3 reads CASSITTNTGELFF. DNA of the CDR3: TGTGCCAGTAGTATAACAACGAACACCGGGGAGCTGTTTTTT. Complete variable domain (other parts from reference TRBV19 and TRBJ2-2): DGGITQSPKYLFRKEGQNVTLSCEQNLNHDAMYWYRQDPGQGLRLIYYSQIVNDFQKGDIAEGYSVSREKKESFPLTVTSAQKNPTAFYLCASSITTNTGELFFGEGSRLTVL.

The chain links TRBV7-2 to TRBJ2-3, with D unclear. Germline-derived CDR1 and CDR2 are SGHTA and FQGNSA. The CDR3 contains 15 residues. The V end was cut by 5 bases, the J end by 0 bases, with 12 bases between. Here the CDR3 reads CASSLWTGSTDTQYF. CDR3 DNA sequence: TGTGCCAGCAGCCTCTGGACGGGTAGCACAGATACGCAGTATTTT.

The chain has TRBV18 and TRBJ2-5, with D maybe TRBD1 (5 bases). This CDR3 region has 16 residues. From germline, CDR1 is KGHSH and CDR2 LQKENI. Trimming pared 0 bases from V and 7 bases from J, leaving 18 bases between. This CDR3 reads CASSPPRDSSVGTQYF. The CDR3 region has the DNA TGTGCCAGCTCACCACCCCGTGACAGTTCCGTGGGGACCCAGTACTTC.

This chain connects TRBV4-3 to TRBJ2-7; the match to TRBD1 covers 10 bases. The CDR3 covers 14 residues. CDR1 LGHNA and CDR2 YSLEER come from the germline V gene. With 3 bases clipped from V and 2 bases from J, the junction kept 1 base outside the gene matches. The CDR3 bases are TGCGCCAGCAGCCAGACAGGGGGCCCCTACGAGCAGTACTTC. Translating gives CASSQTGGPYEQYF.

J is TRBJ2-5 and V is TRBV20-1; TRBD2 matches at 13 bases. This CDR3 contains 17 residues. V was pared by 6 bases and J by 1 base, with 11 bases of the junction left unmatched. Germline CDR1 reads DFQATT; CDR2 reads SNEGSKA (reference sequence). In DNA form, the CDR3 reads TGCAGTGCCAAAGGCGGACTAGCGGGGGTAGCCCAAGAGACCCAGTACTTC. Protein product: CSAKGGLAGVAQETQYF.

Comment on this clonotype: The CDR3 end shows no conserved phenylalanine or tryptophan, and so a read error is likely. In DNA form, the CDR3 reads TGCGCCAGCAGCTCGGACAGGGGGCTGGACGAGCAGTACCTC. Translating it yields CASSSDRGLDEQYL. The chain uses TRBV5-1 and TRBJ2-7; 11 bases map to TRBD1. The CDR3 sequence is 14 residues long. V trimming: 3 bases; J trimming: 5 bases; junction bases outside the gene matches: 4. Germline values: CDR1 SGHRS, CDR2 YFSETQ.

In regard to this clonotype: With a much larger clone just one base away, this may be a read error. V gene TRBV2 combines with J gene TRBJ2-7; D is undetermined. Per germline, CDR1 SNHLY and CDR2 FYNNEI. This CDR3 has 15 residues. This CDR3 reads CTSSEEADLAYEQYF. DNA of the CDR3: TGTACCAGCAGTGAAGAGGCGGACCTGGCCTACGAGCAGTACTTC.

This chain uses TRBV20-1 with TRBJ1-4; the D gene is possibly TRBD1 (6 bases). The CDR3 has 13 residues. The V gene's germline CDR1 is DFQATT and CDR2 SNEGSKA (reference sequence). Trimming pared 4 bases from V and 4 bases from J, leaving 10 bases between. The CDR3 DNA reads TGCAGTGCTACCCGGACAGTTAATGAAAAACTGTTTTTT. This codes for CSATRTVNEKLFF.

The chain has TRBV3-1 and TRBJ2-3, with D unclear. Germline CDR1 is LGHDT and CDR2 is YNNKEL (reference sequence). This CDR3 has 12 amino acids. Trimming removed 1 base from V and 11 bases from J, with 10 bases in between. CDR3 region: CASSQVVQRQYF. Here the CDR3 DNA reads TGTGCCAGCAGCCAAGTAGTCCAAAGGCAGTATTTT.

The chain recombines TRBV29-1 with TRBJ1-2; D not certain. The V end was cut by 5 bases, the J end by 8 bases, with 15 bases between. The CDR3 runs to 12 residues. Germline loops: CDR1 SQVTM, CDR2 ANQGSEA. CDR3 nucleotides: TGCAGCGTTCCCGGGCCTATCGAAGGCTACACCTTC. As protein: CSVPGPIEGYTF.

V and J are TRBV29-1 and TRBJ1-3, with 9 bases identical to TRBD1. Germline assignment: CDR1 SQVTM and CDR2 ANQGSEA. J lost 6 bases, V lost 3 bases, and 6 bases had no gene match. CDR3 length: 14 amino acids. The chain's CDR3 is CSVEQTGGKNTIYF. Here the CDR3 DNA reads TGCAGCGTTGAGCAGACAGGGGGAAAAAACACCATATATTTT.

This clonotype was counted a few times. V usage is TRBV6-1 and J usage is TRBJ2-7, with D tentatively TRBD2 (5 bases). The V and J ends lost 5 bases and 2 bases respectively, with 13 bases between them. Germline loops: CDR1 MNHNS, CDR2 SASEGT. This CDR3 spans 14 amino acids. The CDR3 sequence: CASSSERSTYEQYF. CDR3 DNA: TGTGCCAGCAGTTCGGAGCGGTCTACCTACGAGCAGTACTTC.

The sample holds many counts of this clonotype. As DNA, the CDR3 is TGTGCCAGCAGGGCCGGGACGGAAGCTTTCTTT. Its translation is CASRAGTEAFF. V is TRBV11-2 and J is TRBJ1-1; perhaps TRBD1 as D (5 bases). Trimming took off 6 bases at V and 8 bases at J, with 10 bases between the two ends. The CDR3 totals 11 residues. Germline V lookup: CDR1 SGHAT, CDR2 FQNNGV.

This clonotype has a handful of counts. The CDR3 DNA sequence: TGTGCCAGCAGCTTTAGCGGGGGGGGAACCTACAATGAGCAGTTCTTC. Its protein product is CASSFSGGGTYNEQFF. V gene TRBV7-2 combines with J gene TRBJ2-1; 11 bases match TRBD2. With V trimmed by 3 bases and J by 2 bases, 3 bases remained unmatched. Per germline, CDR1 SGHTA and CDR2 FQGNSA. This CDR3 has 16 residues.

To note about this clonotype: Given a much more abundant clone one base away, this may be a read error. CDR3 sequence: CSANSGGGVQETQYF. The CDR3 DNA reads as TGCAGTGCTAATTCGGGGGGAGGAGTCCAAGAGACCCAGTACTTC. The rearrangement uses TRBV20-1 and TRBJ2-5; 7 bases fit TRBD2. With V trimmed by 4 bases and J by 1 base, 9 bases remained unmatched. CDR3 size: 15 residues. Germline-derived CDR1 and CDR2 are DFQATT and SNEGSKA (reference sequence).

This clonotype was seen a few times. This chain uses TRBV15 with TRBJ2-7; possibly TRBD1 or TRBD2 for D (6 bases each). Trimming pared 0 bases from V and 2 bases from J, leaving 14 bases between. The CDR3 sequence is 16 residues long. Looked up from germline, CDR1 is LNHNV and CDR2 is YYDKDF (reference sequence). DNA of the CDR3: TGTGCCACCAGCAGAGATCGACTAGGGACAACCTACGAGCAGTACTTC. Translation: CATSRDRLGTTYEQYF.

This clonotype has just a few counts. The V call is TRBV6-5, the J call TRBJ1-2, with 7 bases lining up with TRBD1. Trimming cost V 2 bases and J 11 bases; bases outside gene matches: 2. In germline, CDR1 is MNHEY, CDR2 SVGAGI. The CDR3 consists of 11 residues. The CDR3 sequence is CASSYGTAYTF. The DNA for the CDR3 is TGTGCCAGCAGTTACGGGACAGCATACACCTTC.

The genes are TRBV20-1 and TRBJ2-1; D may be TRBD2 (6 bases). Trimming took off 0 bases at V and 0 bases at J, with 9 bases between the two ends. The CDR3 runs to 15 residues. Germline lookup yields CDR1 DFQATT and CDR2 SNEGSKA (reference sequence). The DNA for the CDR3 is TGCAGTGCTAGAGAGGGGGGAAGCTCCTACAATGAGCAGTTCTTC. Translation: CSAREGGSSYNEQFF.

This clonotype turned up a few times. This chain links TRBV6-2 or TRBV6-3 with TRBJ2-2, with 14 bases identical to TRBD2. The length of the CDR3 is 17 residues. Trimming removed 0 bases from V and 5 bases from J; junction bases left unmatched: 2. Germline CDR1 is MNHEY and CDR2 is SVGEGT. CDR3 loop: CASSYSGTSGRTGELFF. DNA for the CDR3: TGTGCCAGCAGTTACTCGGGGACTAGCGGGAGAACCGGGGAGCTGTTTTTT.

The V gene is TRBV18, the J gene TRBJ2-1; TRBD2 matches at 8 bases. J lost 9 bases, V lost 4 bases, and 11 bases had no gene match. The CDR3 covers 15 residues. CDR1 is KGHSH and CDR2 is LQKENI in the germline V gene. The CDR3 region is CASSLGLAPYGEQFF. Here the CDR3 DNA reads TGTGCCAGCTCACTTGGACTAGCCCCATATGGTGAGCAGTTCTTC.

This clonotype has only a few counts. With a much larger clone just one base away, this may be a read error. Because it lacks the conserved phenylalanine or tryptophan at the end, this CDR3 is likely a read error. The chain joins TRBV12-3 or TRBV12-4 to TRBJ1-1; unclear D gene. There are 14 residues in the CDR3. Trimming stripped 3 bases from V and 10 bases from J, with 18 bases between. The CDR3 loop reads CASSFSFQSAGAFL. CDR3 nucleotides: TGTGCCAGCAGTTTCTCTTTCCAGAGTGCGGGAGCTTTCTTG.

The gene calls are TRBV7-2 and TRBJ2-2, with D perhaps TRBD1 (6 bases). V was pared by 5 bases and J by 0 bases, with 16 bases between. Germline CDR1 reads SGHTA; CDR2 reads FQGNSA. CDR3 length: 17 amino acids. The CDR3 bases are TGTGCCAGCAGCCTAGACGGACAGTTCGCGAACACCGGGGAGCTGTTTTTT. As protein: CASSLDGQFANTGELFF.

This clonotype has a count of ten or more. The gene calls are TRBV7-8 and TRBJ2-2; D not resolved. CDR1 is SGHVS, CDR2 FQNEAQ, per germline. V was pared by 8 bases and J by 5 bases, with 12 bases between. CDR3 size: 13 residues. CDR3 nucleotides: TGTGCCAGCCTACCTATCCGGACCGGGGAGCTGTTTTTT. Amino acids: CASLPIRTGELFF.

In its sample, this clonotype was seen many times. For the CDR3, the DNA is TGTGCCAGCAGTCACGGACAGTCAAGGGAGTACTTC. This sequence encodes CASSHGQSREYF. This rearrangement joins TRBV2 to TRBJ2-7, with a weak D call TRBD1 (6 bases). Per germline, CDR1 SNHLY and CDR2 FYNNEI. CDR3 length: 12 amino acids. V shed 5 bases and J shed 11 bases, with 16 bases lying between them.